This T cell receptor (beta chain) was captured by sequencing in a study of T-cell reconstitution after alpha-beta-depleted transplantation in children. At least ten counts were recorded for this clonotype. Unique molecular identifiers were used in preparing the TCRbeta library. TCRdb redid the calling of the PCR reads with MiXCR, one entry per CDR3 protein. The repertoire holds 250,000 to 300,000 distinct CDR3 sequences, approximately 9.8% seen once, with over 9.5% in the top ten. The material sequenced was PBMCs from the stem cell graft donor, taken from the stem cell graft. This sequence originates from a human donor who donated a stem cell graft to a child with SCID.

The CDR3 DNA sequence: TGCGCCAGCAGCTTGGCCGGGGGCAGCGGGGAGCTGTTTTTT. This encodes CASSLAGGSGELFF. This chain links TRBV5-1 with TRBJ2-2; the D call may be TRBD1 or TRBD2 (6 bases each). This CDR3 is built from 14 residues. Per germline, CDR1 SGHRS and CDR2 YFSETQ. V lost 0 bases and J lost 7, with 10 bases in between.